One and the same sample provided the 2 T cell receptor beta chains below, sequenced in a study of blood T cell repertoires in COVID-19. Measured with immunoSEQ multiplex PCR; TCRdb has only the in-frame clones, and not every one. There are roughly 87,000 clones in the sample; 70% to 90% occur only once, and 4.5% to 5.5% lies in the top ten. Input material: peripheral blood. Receptors originate from a man aged 40-49 years with acute or convalescent COVID-19.

V gene TRBV10-1 combines with J gene TRBJ2-2, with TRBD1 matching over 9 bases. Trimming cost V 5 bases and J 7 bases; bases outside gene matches: 11. Germline V gene sequence: CDR1 WNHNN, CDR2 SYGVQD (reference sequence). The CDR3 is 16 residues long. This CDR3 reads CASSREAGQGYGELFF. DNA of the CDR3: TGCGCCAGCAGTAGGGAAGCGGGACAGGGATACGGGGAGCTGTTTTTT.

V is TRBV6-6 and J is TRBJ2-2; a possible D gene is TRBD1 (6 bases). This CDR3 has 17 residues. Trimming removed 6 bases at V and 4 bases at J, with 21 bases between. Germline lookup yields CDR1 MNHNY and CDR2 SVGAGI (reference sequence). CDR3 protein: CASSRIAVGAGTGELFF. As DNA, the CDR3 is TGTGCCAGCAGCCGAATTGCGGTGGGGGCCGGCACCGGGGAGCTGTTTTTT.